The 6 T cell receptor beta chains reported below all come from one sample, sequenced in a study of control samples from healthy donors and cancer patients. The protocol was immunoSEQ multiplex PCR, while the TCRdb copy is restricted to in-frame clones and leaves out a portion. The profile shows 100,000 to 150,000 clones, roughly 87% of them singletons. The sample taken for sequencing was blood. The receptor set was obtained from a man between 18 and 29 years old in good health.

The V gene is TRBV7-4, the J gene TRBJ1-4; 7 nucleotides match TRBD1. CDR1 is SGHVT and CDR2 is SQSDAQ in the germline V gene. CDR3 length: 16 residues. V lost 5 bases, J lost 8 bases, and 14 bases stayed unmatched. CDR3 coding DNA: TGTGCCAGCAGCCCACTAGACGGAGACAGGGTGGAAAAACTGTTTTTT. Its protein product is CASSPLDGDRVEKLFF.

This clone was seen a few times. The chain joins TRBV7-2 to TRBJ2-7, with 10 bases aligning to TRBD2. Germline V CDR1 and CDR2: SGHTA, FQGNSA. J lost 0 bases, V lost 5 bases, and 7 bases had no gene match. CDR3 size: 16 residues. The CDR3 DNA reads TGTGCCAGCAGCCTCCAAAGCGGGAGGGCCTCCTACGAGCAGTACTTC. Translating gives CASSLQSGRASYEQYF.

This sequence joins TRBV25-1 and TRBJ2-1; D possibly uses TRBD1 or TRBD2 (5 bases each). The V and J ends lost 7 bases and 5 bases respectively, with 18 bases between them. From germline, CDR1 is MGHDK and CDR2 SYGVNS. This CDR3 has 15 amino acids. CDR3 loop: CASNRVGTRDNEQFF. In nucleotides, the CDR3 is TGTGCCAGCAATCGAGTGGGGACCAGGGACAATGAGCAGTTCTTC.

This clone showed up just a few times. The chain has TRBV6-4 and TRBJ1-5, with D perhaps TRBD1 (6 bases). Germline values: CDR1 MRHNA, CDR2 SNTAGT. Trimming removed 4 bases at V and 11 bases at J, with 21 bases between. The CDR3 loop spans 15 amino acids. The DNA for the CDR3 is TGTGCCAGCAGTGCCGGACAGAACGAGCAAAAGGCCCAGCATTTT. Its translation: CASSAGQNEQKAQHF.

The rearrangement uses TRBV9 and TRBJ2-7; a weak D match, TRBD1 (6 bases). Trimming pared 0 bases from V and 0 bases from J, leaving 10 bases between. The CDR3 has 15 amino acids. Per germline, CDR1 SGDLS and CDR2 YYNGEE. The CDR3 DNA sequence: TGTGCCAGCAGCGTAGAAGACAGGCCCTCCTACGAGCAGTACTTC. Protein: CASSVEDRPSYEQYF. The full variable domain, rest sourced from reference TRBV9 and TRBJ2-7, is DSGVTQTPKHLITATGQRVTLRCSPRSGDLSVYWYQQSLDQGLQFLIQYYNGEERAKGNILERFSAQQFPDLHSELNLSSLELGDSALYFCASSVEDRPSYEQYFGPGTRLTVT.

The chain has TRBV9 and TRBJ1-1; tentative D call: TRBD1 (5 bases). The germline CDR1 and CDR2 sequences are SGDLS and YYNGEE. This CDR3 has 13 amino acids. V was trimmed by 8 bases and J by 4 bases, leaving 15 bases between them. This chain's CDR3 is CASGGTRVTEAFF. The CDR3 nucleotides are TGTGCCAGTGGGGGGACCAGGGTCACTGAAGCTTTCTTT.